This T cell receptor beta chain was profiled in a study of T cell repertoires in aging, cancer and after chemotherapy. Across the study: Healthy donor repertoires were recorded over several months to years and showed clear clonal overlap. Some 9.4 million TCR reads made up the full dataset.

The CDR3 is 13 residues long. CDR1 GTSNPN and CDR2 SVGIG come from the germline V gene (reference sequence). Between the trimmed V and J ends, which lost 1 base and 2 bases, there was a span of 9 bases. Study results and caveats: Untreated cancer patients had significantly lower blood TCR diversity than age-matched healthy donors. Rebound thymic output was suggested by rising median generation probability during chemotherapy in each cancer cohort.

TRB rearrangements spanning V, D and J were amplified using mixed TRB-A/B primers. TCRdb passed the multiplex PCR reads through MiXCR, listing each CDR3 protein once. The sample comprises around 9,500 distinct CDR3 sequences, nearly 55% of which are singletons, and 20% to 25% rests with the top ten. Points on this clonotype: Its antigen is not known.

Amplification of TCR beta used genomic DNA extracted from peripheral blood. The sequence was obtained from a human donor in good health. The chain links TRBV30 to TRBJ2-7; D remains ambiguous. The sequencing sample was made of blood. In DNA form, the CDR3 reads TGTGCCTGGAGTGGGCAGGACGCCTACGAGCAGTACTTC. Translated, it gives CAWSGQDAYEQYF.